These 24 T cell receptor beta chains were sequenced from one sample in a study of T cells in localized non-small cell lung cancer (dated by TCRdb to the early 2020s). Preparation of the library involved the immunoSEQ multiplex PCR assay. The clones in this table, taken by TCRdb from immuneACCESS, are in-frame only. Not every clone is retained; where verified, under half of the shortfall comes from an unresolved V gene, and the cause of the rest is unknown. This sample comprises several thousand clones, 20% to 30% of them detected only once. The ten largest clones take up around 12% of the sample. The sample here was lung tumor tissue, taken before any cancer treatment. These receptor sequences come from a man between 35 and 75 years old with stage II lung adenocarcinoma.

This clone was seen a handful of times. The chain has TRBV6-8 and TRBJ1-1; 11 nucleotides agree with TRBD1. The germline V gene encodes CDR1 MNHGY and CDR2 SAAAGT. Losses at the gene ends were 4 bases for V and 7 bases for J; bases not matched to a gene: 5. This CDR3 comprises 14 residues. The chain's CDR3 is CASSWGQGEGEAFF. CDR3 nucleotides: TGTGCCAGCAGTTGGGGACAGGGGGAAGGTGAAGCTTTCTTT.

The chain links TRBV19 to TRBJ2-7; no clear D. The V end lost 0 bases, the J end lost 7 bases, and 10 bases lay between the germline ends. The CDR3 extends over 13 amino acids. The germline V gene encodes CDR1 LNHDA and CDR2 SQIVND (reference sequence). The CDR3 DNA reads TGTGCCAGTAGTATAGATCGGCCCGGGGAGCAGTACTTC. It translates to CASSIDRPGEQYF.

V gene TRBV5-1 combines with J gene TRBJ2-1, with 8 bases fitting TRBD1. V shed 5 bases, J shed 8 bases, and the junction held 9 bases outside the gene matches. Germline assignment: CDR1 SGHRS and CDR2 YFSETQ. The CDR3 has 14 residues. This CDR3 reads CASRQDRGGDEQFF. The CDR3 region has the DNA TGCGCCAGCAGACAAGACAGGGGAGGCGATGAGCAGTTCTTC.

This chain connects TRBV28 to TRBJ1-6; possibly TRBD1 for D (6 bases). The V gene lost 3 bases and the J gene lost 0 bases, with 18 bases spanning the gap. Germline V gene data show CDR1 as MDHEN and CDR2 as SYDVKM. CDR3 size: 19 residues. The CDR3, as DNA: TGTGCCAGCAGTTTTTCGCTGGGGACAAGGAACTCCTATAATTCACCCCTCCACTTT. It specifies CASSFSLGTRNSYNSPLHF.

Judged by abundance, this clone is medium-sized. The chain carries TRBV9 and TRBJ2-3, with TRBD2 matching 14 bases. The V gene end was trimmed by 5 bases and the J gene end by 4 bases; junction bases not matched to a gene: 3. This CDR3 has 15 amino acids. Germline lookup yields CDR1 SGDLS and CDR2 YYNGEE. CDR3 in DNA: TGTGCCAGCAGGACGGGACTAGCGGGGGCAGATACGCAGTATTTT. This translates into CASRTGLAGADTQYF.

This clone has a handful of counts. This chain links TRBV11-3 with TRBJ2-7, with TRBD1 as a possible D gene (6 bases). Germline V gene lookup returns CDR1 SGHNT and CDR2 YENEEA. V lost 5 bases to trimming and J lost 3 bases, with 14 bases between them. This CDR3 is built from 14 residues. Written as DNA, the CDR3 is TGTGCCAGCAGCCGCCGGGACAACTACTACGAGCAGTACGTC. It codes for CASSRRDNYYEQYV.

This clone turned up a few times. The J gene is TRBJ2-3, the V gene TRBV6-8; possible D gene TRBD2, 5 bases. Germline assignment: CDR1 MNHGY and CDR2 SAAAGT. Trimming left V 10 bases short and J 3 bases short, with 14 bases between. CDR3 length equals 13 residues. CDR3 DNA sequence: TGTGCCATCACTAGTTCGGGGACAGATACGCAGTATTTT. Amino acid sequence: CAITSSGTDTQYF.

The chain carries TRBV5-1 and TRBJ2-1, with 10 positions matching TRBD2. V shed 0 bases, J shed 8 bases, and the junction held 8 bases outside the gene matches. Germline V gene sequence: CDR1 SGHRS, CDR2 YFSETQ. This CDR3 contains 16 residues. The CDR3 region has the DNA TGCGCCAGCAGCTTGGAAGTAGCGGGGGGTATGGATGAGCAGTTCTTC. This codes for CASSLEVAGGMDEQFF. Combining the CDR3 with reference TRBV5-1 and TRBJ2-1 gives the whole variable domain KAGVTQTPRYLIKTRGQQVTLSCSPISGHRSVSWYQQTPGQGLQFLFEYFSETQRNKGNFPGRFSGRQFSNSRSEMNVSTLELGDSALYLCASSLEVAGGMDEQFFGPGTRLTVL.

V usage is TRBV5-1 and J usage is TRBJ1-1, with D maybe TRBD1 (5 bases). The germline V gene encodes CDR1 SGHRS and CDR2 YFSETQ. The CDR3 spans 15 residues. Trimming shortened V by 3 bases and J by 1 base, and 13 bases separated the two germline ends. CDR3 nucleotides: TGCGCCAGCAGCTCTAGTGGGGCAGGGAACACTGAAGCTTTCTTT. Its protein product is CASSSSGAGNTEAFF.

This clone is medium-sized within its sample. V and J are TRBV5-1 and TRBJ2-3, with 9 positions matching TRBD2. The germline V gene encodes CDR1 SGHRS and CDR2 YFSETQ. The CDR3 spans 14 residues. Trimming took 7 bases from V and 4 from J; bases not matched to a gene: 7. Written as DNA, the CDR3 is TGCGCCAGCCGACTAGCGGAAGGGGCAGATACGCAGTATTTT. It is translated as CASRLAEGADTQYF.

This clone was detected a few times. At one boundary the junction diverges from the germline segment, which might be a read error. The rearrangement uses TRBV10-3 and TRBJ2-7, with 12 bases lining up with TRBD2. The germline V gene encodes CDR1 ENHRY and CDR2 SYGVKD. This CDR3 contains 15 residues. CDR3 nucleotides: TGTGCCAGCAGTGAGACTAGCGGGGGACCCTACGAGCAGTACTTC. Translated, it gives CASSETSGGPYEQYF.

The sample holds a few counts of this clone. The chain uses TRBV7-7 and TRBJ2-7; 9 bases match TRBD1. V was clipped by 7 bases and J by 4 bases; unmatched bases: 8. Germline assignment: CDR1 SSHAT and CDR2 FNYEAQ (reference sequence). CDR3 length: 14 amino acids. CDR3 sequence: CASTPDRGGYEQYF. The CDR3, as DNA: TGTGCCAGCACCCCCGACAGGGGGGGGTACGAGCAGTACTTC. Supplemented by reference TRBV7-7 and TRBJ2-7, the full variable domain reads GAGVSQSPRYKVTKRGQDVTLRCDPISSHATLYWYQQALGQGPEFLTYFNYEAQPDKSGLPSDRFSAERPEGSISTLTIQRTEQRDSAMYRCASTPDRGGYEQYFGPGTRLTVT.

This clone was counted many times. The chain couples TRBV11-3 to TRBJ2-7, with D possibly matching TRBD1 (6 bases). The ends were cut back, 2 bases at V and 1 base at J, with 12 bases in the middle. Germline V gene data show CDR1 as SGHNT and CDR2 as YENEEA. There are 15 residues in the CDR3. The CDR3 loop is CASSLMTGLSYEQYF. For the CDR3, the DNA is TGTGCCAGCAGCTTAATGACAGGATTATCCTACGAGCAGTACTTC.

Only a few counts were recorded for this clone. The genes are TRBV11-3 and TRBJ1-3; D is unclear. The CDR3 is 14 amino acids. From germline, CDR1 is SGHNT and CDR2 YENEEA. With 1 base removed from V and 2 bases from J, the gap between germline ends came to 6 bases. The CDR3 DNA sequence: TGTGCCAGCAGCTTAGGGGAAACTGGAAACACCATATATTTT. Protein product: CASSLGETGNTIYF.

The gene calls are TRBV9 and TRBJ2-1; D might be TRBD1 or TRBD2, each matching 5 bases. Germline V lookup: CDR1 SGDLS, CDR2 YYNGEE. V shed 0 bases and J shed 8 bases, with 9 bases lying between them. The CDR3 loop spans 13 amino acids. The CDR3 DNA is TGTGCCAGCAGCGTAGGGGGGAGCGATGAGCAGTTCTTC. Translation gives CASSVGGSDEQFF. Supplemented by reference TRBV9 and TRBJ2-1, the full variable domain reads DSGVTQTPKHLITATGQRVTLRCSPRSGDLSVYWYQQSLDQGLQFLIQYYNGEERAKGNILERFSAQQFPDLHSELNLSSLELGDSALYFCASSVGGSDEQFFGPGTRLTVL.

Only a few counts were recorded for this clone. The rearrangement joins TRBV11-3 to TRBJ1-3; tentatively, D is TRBD1 (5 bases). Germline CDR1 reads SGHNT; CDR2 reads YENEEA. This CDR3 is built from 16 residues. The V end lost 5 bases, the J end lost 0 bases, and 14 bases lay between the germline ends. The CDR3 DNA follows: TGTGCCAGCAGCCAGGGATTAGACAGCTCTGGAAACACCATATATTTT. This gives the protein CASSQGLDSSGNTIYF.

This clone has more than one count but fewer than ten. This chain joins TRBV14 and TRBJ1-1; D unresolved. V lost 0 bases to trimming and J lost 3 bases, with 11 bases between them. The V gene's germline CDR1 is SGHDN and CDR2 FVKESK. This CDR3 is 15 amino acids long. The CDR3 reads CASSQDRYWDTEAFF. CDR3 coding DNA: TGTGCCAGCAGCCAAGACAGGTATTGGGACACTGAAGCTTTCTTT.

The V gene is TRBV19, the J gene TRBJ2-4; D is unresolved. Germline V CDR1 and CDR2: LNHDA, SQIVND (reference sequence). Trimming pared 4 bases from V and 8 bases from J, leaving 6 bases between. This CDR3 has 11 amino acids. The CDR3 is CASSRADIQYF. The DNA of the CDR3 is TGTGCCAGTAGTAGGGCGGACATTCAGTACTTC.

In this sample, this clone turned up a few times. The genes are TRBV10-2 and TRBJ1-2; 7 nucleotides agree with TRBD1. Germline CDR1 and CDR2: WSHSY and SAAADI. V was pared by 6 bases and J by 0 bases, with 4 bases of the junction left unmatched. The CDR3 is 14 residues long. CDR3 loop: CASRQQGPNYGYTF. In DNA, the CDR3 is TGCGCCAGCAGACAACAGGGGCCTAACTATGGCTACACCTTC.

This chain uses TRBV4-1 with TRBJ1-4; D perhaps matches TRBD1 (6 bases). Germline V gene sequence: CDR1 MGHRA, CDR2 YSYEKL. CDR3 size: 16 residues. The V gene lost 3 bases and the J gene lost 2 bases, with 13 bases spanning the gap. CDR3 loop: CASSQPLGATNEKLFF. The CDR3 DNA follows: TGCGCCAGCAGCCAGCCACTGGGGGCCACTAATGAAAAACTGTTTTTT.

This clone is judged medium-sized. The limits of the CDR3 on the DNA are not certain, so only TCRdb's listed CDR3 is given. This rearrangement joins TRBV25-1 to TRBJ1-1. Germline V gene sequence: CDR1 MGHDK, CDR2 SYGVNS. Ends included, the CDR3 has 15 residues. The CDR3 protein is CASSERVSLDTEAFF.

V and J are TRBV6-8 and TRBJ2-7; TRBD1 matches 7 bases. CDR1 and CDR2 (germline): MNHGY, SAAAGT. The V segment lost 6 bases and the J segment 0 bases; nucleotides outside the gene matches: 5. The CDR3 contains 14 residues. The CDR3 coding sequence is TGTGCCAGCAGCCGGGCAGGGGGCTCCTACGAGCAGTACGTC. Translating it yields CASSRAGGSYEQYV.

This clone showed up just a few times. V usage is TRBV18 and J usage is TRBJ2-5, with D uncertain. Trimming took 6 bases from V and 3 from J, leaving 8 bases between them. The CDR3 covers 12 residues. Germline V gene sequence: CDR1 KGHSH, CDR2 LQKENI. CDR3 nucleotides: TGTGCCAGCTCCCTAATGGAAGAGACCCAGTACTTC. Its translation is CASSLMEETQYF.

This clone was recorded a few times. CDR3 nucleotides: TGTGCCTGGAGCAACCAGGAGAGCTCCTACGAGCAGTACTTC. It yields the protein CAWSNQESSYEQYF. This chain links TRBV30 with TRBJ2-7, with D uncertain. Trimming left V 3 bases short and J 0 bases short, with 12 bases between. CDR1 and CDR2 from the germline V gene are GTSNPN and SVGIG (reference sequence). The CDR3 totals 14 residues.